These 32 T cell receptor beta chains originate from one sample sequenced in a study of cytomegalovirus exposure and HLA in healthy donors. PCR primers comprised 60 Vbeta and 13 Jbeta primers. Some clones are missing from TCRdb's copy, which holds only in-frame ones; the method was immunoSEQ multiplex PCR. The table includes some 150,000 clones, roughly 83% detected once. Sequenced material: PBMCs. These receptor sequences come from a woman between 45 and 60 years old in good health and CMV-seronegative.

The chain carries TRBV28 and TRBJ1-2, with 7 bases that match TRBD1. Germline V CDR1 and CDR2: MDHEN, SYDVKM. There are 15 residues in the CDR3. J lost 8 bases, V lost 10 bases, and 19 bases had no gene match. CDR3 sequence (DNA): TGTGCCACCATAAACAACGCCGGGACAGCAGGAGGCTACACCTTC. Its translation is CATINNAGTAGGYTF.

V and J are TRBV6-6 and TRBJ2-7, with 9 positions matching TRBD1. The trim removed 8 bases at V and 2 bases at J, leaving 4 bases unmatched. The CDR3 consists of 13 residues. Germline CDR1 MNHNY, CDR2 SVGAGI (reference sequence). Written as DNA, the CDR3 is TGTGCCAGCGGGGACAGGGCCCCCTACGAGCAGTACTTC. Its protein is CASGDRAPYEQYF.

This chain uses TRBV9 with TRBJ2-5, with 11 positions matching TRBD1. Looked up from germline, CDR1 is SGDLS and CDR2 is YYNGEE. CDR3 size: 16 residues. Trimming at V came to 3 bases and at J to 4 bases, leaving 8 bases not matched to a gene. CDR3 nucleotide sequence: TGTGCCAGCAGCGCCCCTGGGACAGGGGGTTTAGAGACCCAGTACTTC. It yields the protein CASSAPGTGGLETQYF.

The chain employs TRBV28 and TRBJ2-1; 8 bases align to TRBD1. The junction had 8 bases not matched to a gene; V was cut back by 7 bases and J by 6 bases. Germline V gene data show CDR1 as MDHEN and CDR2 as SYDVKM. The CDR3 sequence is 14 residues long. The CDR3 nucleotides are TGTGCCAGCACCTTGGACAGGGTGGTCAATGAGCAGTTCTTC. It specifies CASTLDRVVNEQFF.

The rearrangement joins TRBV28 to TRBJ1-5; 7 bases line up with TRBD1. Germline CDR1 reads MDHEN; CDR2 reads SYDVKM. Trimming at V came to 3 bases and at J to 6 bases, leaving 11 bases not matched to a gene. This CDR3 has 16 residues. The chain's CDR3 is CASSFSARGVGQPQHF. The CDR3 DNA reads as TGTGCCAGCAGTTTTTCGGCCAGGGGGGTAGGTCAGCCCCAGCATTTT.

This clone was seen only a few times. The chain carries TRBV19 and TRBJ2-3; tentative D call: TRBD2 (6 bases). This CDR3 has 13 amino acids. Trimming took off 3 bases at V and 5 bases at J, with 9 bases between the two ends. Germline CDR1 and CDR2: LNHDA and SQIVND (reference sequence). CDR3 sequence reads: CASSIQEGDTQYF. CDR3 bases: TGTGCCAGTAGTATTCAGGAGGGAGATACGCAGTATTTT.

This clone occurred once. The DNA of the CDR3 is TGTGCCAGCAGTTTAAGCAGGGTGGGCTATGGCTACACCTTC. This translates into CASSLSRVGYGYTF. The chain has TRBV28 and TRBJ1-2, with D possibly matching TRBD1 (5 bases). The CDR3 has 14 amino acids. Germline V CDR1 and CDR2: MDHEN, SYDVKM. V dropped 2 bases and J dropped 4 bases, with 11 bases sitting between them.

This rearrangement joins TRBV7-3 to TRBJ2-1, with 8 bases matching TRBD1. The CDR3 spans 17 residues. Germline V gene data show CDR1 as SGHTA and CDR2 as FQGTGA. V dropped 5 bases and J dropped 6; count of bases not matched to a gene: 15. CDR3 in amino acids: CASSTHPRGRLANEQFF. The CDR3 region has the DNA TGTGCCAGCAGCACACACCCCAGGGGGCGGTTAGCCAATGAGCAGTTCTTC.

This clone showed up just a few times. The gene calls are TRBV9 and TRBJ1-1; 7 nucleotides agree with TRBD1. The CDR3 loop spans 15 amino acids. Germline values: CDR1 SGDLS, CDR2 YYNGEE. V was pared by 4 bases and J by 7 bases, with 13 bases of the junction left unmatched. In DNA, the CDR3 is TGTGCCAGCAGCCCAACCGACAGGGTCGGAGTTGAAGCTTTCTTT. As protein: CASSPTDRVGVEAFF.

About this clone: Other DNA sequences of this sample code for an identical CDR3. The V and J genes are TRBV5-1 and TRBJ2-3; tentative D call: TRBD2 (5 bases). This CDR3 is built from 19 residues. V dropped 0 bases and J dropped 6 bases, with 26 bases sitting between them. The germline gives CDR1 SGHRS, CDR2 YFSETQ. CDR3 sequence: CASSLEIGLAGKPPDTQYF. Written as DNA, the CDR3 is TGCGCCAGCAGCTTGGAGATCGGACTGGCGGGTAAACCTCCGGATACGCAGTATTTT. Supplemented by reference TRBV5-1 and TRBJ2-3, the full variable domain reads KAGVTQTPRYLIKTRGQQVTLSCSPISGHRSVSWYQQTPGQGLQFLFEYFSETQRNKGNFPGRFSGRQFSNSRSEMNVSTLELGDSALYLCASSLEIGLAGKPPDTQYFGPGTRLTVL.

V and J are TRBV27 and TRBJ2-1; 11 positions match TRBD2. Germline V CDR1 and CDR2: MNHEY, SMNVEV (reference sequence). The CDR3 consists of 17 residues. The J segment lost 4 bases and the V segment lost 3 bases, leaving 8 bases of the junction unmatched. The chain's CDR3 is CASSFLFLAGGYNEQFF. The CDR3, as DNA: TGTGCCAGCAGTTTCCTCTTCCTAGCGGGGGGTTACAATGAGCAGTTCTTC.

The chain carries TRBV27 and TRBJ2-5, with TRBD2 matching 11 bases. V lost 7 bases and J lost 4; bases outside the gene matches: 8. Germline CDR1 MNHEY, CDR2 SMNVEV (reference sequence). The CDR3 runs 15 residues. CDR3 region: CASKTPGLAGETQYF. The CDR3 DNA reads TGTGCCAGCAAGACGCCAGGACTAGCGGGAGAGACCCAGTACTTC.

CDR3 loop: CASSYGQGDSYEQYF. CDR3 DNA sequence: TGCGCCAGCAGCTATGGACAGGGCGACTCCTACGAGCAGTACTTC. The V and J genes are TRBV5-1 and TRBJ2-5; 8 nucleotides align to TRBD1. The J call may be faulty, since TRBJ2-7 better matches the DNA end. The germline V gene encodes CDR1 SGHRS and CDR2 YFSETQ. The CDR3 totals 15 residues.

The rearrangement uses TRBV18 and TRBJ1-3; TRBD1 is a possible D gene (6 bases). The CDR3 sequence is 13 residues long. Germline V gives CDR1 KGHSH, CDR2 LQKENI. Deletions cut 6 bases from V and 3 bases from J, with 9 bases between. The CDR3 is CASSPDSGNTIYF. The CDR3 DNA follows: TGTGCCAGCTCGCCGGACAGTGGAAACACCATATATTTT.

V and J are TRBV2 and TRBJ2-2, with TRBD1 matching over 8 bases. The CDR3 has 15 amino acids. V shed 4 bases, J shed 4 bases, and the junction held 5 bases outside the gene matches. Germline V gene sequence: CDR1 SNHLY, CDR2 FYNNEI. The CDR3 DNA reads as TGTGCCAGCAGTGGACAGGGGATGGGCACCGGGGAGCTGTTTTTT. This sequence encodes CASSGQGMGTGELFF.

The chain uses TRBV28 and TRBJ2-2, with TRBD1 matching 7 bases. V lost 6 bases and J lost 0; bases outside the gene matches: 4. The germline V gene has CDR1 MDHEN and CDR2 SYDVKM. This CDR3 has 15 residues. CDR3 sequence reads: CASSRDSANTGELFF. CDR3 coding DNA: TGTGCCAGCAGCCGGGACAGTGCGAACACCGGGGAGCTGTTTTTT.

V gene TRBV27 combines with J gene TRBJ1-5, with D perhaps matching TRBD1 (5 bases). The germline V gene encodes CDR1 MNHEY and CDR2 SMNVEV (reference sequence). The germline V and J ends were trimmed by 6 bases and 0 bases, with 15 bases remaining between them. This CDR3 has 16 amino acids. The CDR3 nucleotides read TGTGCCAGCAGGCATCAGGGCCTTTATAGCAATCAGCCCCAGCATTTT. Protein product: CASRHQGLYSNQPQHF.

This chain joins TRBV11-2 and TRBJ1-1; 7 nucleotides line up with TRBD1. The CDR3 has 15 amino acids. Germline CDR1 is SGHAT and CDR2 is FQNNGV. V lost 4 bases, J lost 6 bases, and 11 bases stayed unmatched. The CDR3 loop is CASSSLRQGPPEAFF. CDR3 nucleotides: TGTGCCAGCAGCTCCTTAAGACAGGGCCCCCCTGAAGCTTTCTTT.

This clone was recorded once. The genes are TRBV4-2 and TRBJ2-1; TRBD2 matches 12 bases. The CDR3 is 21 residues long. With 1 base clipped from V and 0 bases from J, the junction kept 13 bases outside the gene matches. CDR1 and CDR2 (germline): LGHNA, YNFKEQ. The CDR3 sequence is CASSQANPGTSGHSSYNEQFF. As DNA, the CDR3 is TGTGCCAGCAGCCAAGCCAACCCCGGGACTAGCGGGCATAGCTCCTACAATGAGCAGTTCTTC.

This chain joins TRBV7-2 and TRBJ2-2, with D possibly matching TRBD2 (5 bases). The germline V gene has CDR1 SGHTA and CDR2 FQGNSA. This CDR3 spans 14 amino acids. The V gene lost 6 bases and the J gene lost 1 base, with 9 bases spanning the gap. CDR3 nucleotide sequence: TGTGCCAGCAGTCCCGGACTGAACACCGGGGAGCTGTTTTTT. Translation gives CASSPGLNTGELFF.

The chain carries TRBV23-1 and TRBJ1-1, with TRBD1 as a possible D gene (5 bases). TRBV23-1 is identified as an open reading frame with a role that is uncertain. The V gene lost 3 bases and the J gene lost 1 base, with 9 bases spanning the gap. The CDR3 is 14 residues long. The DNA of the CDR3 is TGCGCCAGCAGTCAGCTCGGGGGGAACACTGAAGCTTTCTTT. This encodes CASSQLGGNTEAFF.

V gene TRBV6-5 combines with J gene TRBJ2-7; 10 bases align to TRBD2. From germline, CDR1 is MNHEY and CDR2 SVGAGI. The CDR3 totals 15 residues. V was pared by 4 bases and J by 3 bases, with 6 bases of the junction left unmatched. The CDR3 coding sequence is TGTGCCAGCAGTTCCTCAGCGGGGGGGCTCTACGAGCAGTACTTC. As protein: CASSSSAGGLYEQYF.

V gene TRBV6-6 combines with J gene TRBJ2-7; a possible D gene is TRBD1 (6 bases). The CDR3 spans 15 residues. V was clipped by 5 bases and J by 1 base, with 15 bases between them. Germline-derived CDR1 and CDR2 are MNHNY and SVGAGI (reference sequence). CDR3 region: CASSRDQGYSYEQYF. For the CDR3, the DNA is TGTGCCAGCAGTAGGGATCAGGGGTATTCCTACGAGCAGTACTTC.

This chain joins TRBV29-1 and TRBJ2-1; no definite D call. The CDR3 is 11 amino acids. Germline V gives CDR1 SQVTM, CDR2 ANQGSEA. With 8 bases removed from V and 8 bases from J, the gap between germline ends came to 13 bases. CDR3 nucleotide sequence: TGCAGCCCCCTCTTCGGAGATGAGCAGTTCTTC. Protein product: CSPLFGDEQFF.

V is TRBV7-3 and J is TRBJ1-2; D perhaps matches TRBD1 (5 bases). This CDR3 has 15 amino acids. V dropped 1 base and J dropped 4 bases, with 13 bases sitting between them. CDR1 and CDR2 from the germline V gene are SGHTA and FQGTGA. The chain's CDR3 is CASSLIGGIGYGYTF. CDR3 nucleotides: TGTGCCAGCAGCTTAATCGGGGGAATTGGCTATGGCTACACCTTC.

This clone was seen once. The chain has TRBV11-2 and TRBJ2-1; tentative D call: TRBD2 (5 bases). This CDR3 is 15 amino acids long. Trimming stripped 0 bases from V and 7 bases from J, with 13 bases between. The germline CDR1 and CDR2 sequences are SGHAT and FQNNGV. In nucleotides, the CDR3 is TGTGCCAGCAGCTTAGAACTAGTTCGGGGAAATGAGCAGTTCTTC. Translation gives CASSLELVRGNEQFF.

This clone was detected once. This rearrangement joins TRBV5-6 to TRBJ2-2; D call uncertain. CDR1 is SGHDT, CDR2 YYEEEE, per germline. Deletions cut 1 base from V and 0 bases from J, with 10 bases between. The CDR3 sequence is 16 residues long. CDR3 amino acids: CASSLYQSANTGELFF. CDR3 DNA sequence: TGTGCCAGCAGCTTGTATCAGAGCGCGAACACCGGGGAGCTGTTTTTT.

This clone was counted between two and nine times. V is TRBV6-1 and J is TRBJ1-1; 9 bases map to TRBD1. In germline, CDR1 is MNHNS, CDR2 SASEGT. The CDR3 runs to 15 residues. The V and J ends lost 7 bases and 4 bases, in that order; junction bases with no gene match: 10. CDR3 coding DNA: TGTGCCAGCACCCCAAGGACAGGGGCGCCCACTGAAGCTTTCTTT. This translates into CASTPRTGAPTEAFF.

The gene calls are TRBV7-2 and TRBJ2-5; 8 nucleotides agree with TRBD2. The CDR3 is made up of 14 amino acids. From germline, CDR1 is SGHTA and CDR2 FQGNSA. The junction had 5 bases not matched to a gene; V was cut back by 3 bases and J by 5 bases. The CDR3, as DNA: TGTGCCAGCAGCTTTGGTTCGGGAGGGGAGACCCAGTACTTC. Encoded protein: CASSFGSGGETQYF.

This sequence joins TRBV4-3 and TRBJ2-4, with D perhaps matching TRBD2 (5 bases). The germline V gene encodes CDR1 LGHNA and CDR2 YSLEER. This CDR3 comprises 14 residues. With 1 base removed from V and 8 bases from J, the gap between germline ends came to 12 bases. The CDR3 DNA follows: TGCGCCAGCAGCCAAGGACACGAGGGTTACATTCAGTACTTC. Encoded protein: CASSQGHEGYIQYF.

The J gene is TRBJ1-2, the V gene TRBV27, with TRBD1 identical over 9 bases. The CDR3 is 15 amino acids. Germline-derived CDR1 and CDR2 are MNHEY and SMNVEV (reference sequence). The J segment lost 5 bases and the V segment lost 5 bases, leaving 9 bases of the junction unmatched. The CDR3 here is CASSPPGQGKYGYTF. The DNA of the CDR3 is TGTGCCAGCAGTCCACCGGGACAGGGAAAGTATGGCTACACCTTC.

The gene calls are TRBV9 and TRBJ2-1; D not certain. Germline CDR1 reads SGDLS; CDR2 reads YYNGEE. Trimming took 2 bases from V and 5 from J, leaving 5 bases between them. CDR3 length: 12 amino acids. The CDR3 is CASSVRDNEQFF. For the CDR3, the DNA is TGTGCCAGCAGCGTTCGGGACAATGAGCAGTTCTTC.